A selection of T cell receptor beta chains follows, all from one sample in a study of T cell responses to AZD1222 COVID-19 vaccine. The repertoire was sequenced with immunoSEQ multiplex PCR; TCRdb's copy has only in-frame clones and lacks some. The sample holds around 100,000 clones, 80% to 90% seen once. The material was peripheral blood, obtained on day 0 of MenACWY control vaccination. The origin of the receptors is an adult in good health. Both conserved end residues are part of each CDR3. Each record gives: J gene, V gene, clone size, D gene, CDR3 DNA, CDR3 protein. The D gene is left open where the match is weak. Clone sizes are given selectively: once, few, many, or a class where the clone is expanded.

J gene: TRBJ1-1; V gene: TRBV7-2; clone size: NA; D gene: TRBD1; CDR3 DNA: TGTGCCAGCAGCTTAGGTCAGGGGGCTGAAGCTTTCTTT; CDR3 protein: CASSLGQGAEAFF
J gene: TRBJ1-4; V gene: TRBV24-1; clone size: NA; D gene: NA; CDR3 DNA: TGTGCCACCAGTACCGAGATAGGAGAAAAACTGTTTTTT; CDR3 protein: CATSTEIGEKLFF
J gene: TRBJ1-6; V gene: TRBV9; clone size: NA; D gene: TRBD1; CDR3 DNA: TGTGCCAGCAGCGGACCGGGACAGGGGCGCCTTGATCGATCCCTCCACTTT; CDR3 protein: CASSGPGQGRLDRSLHF
J gene: TRBJ2-1; V gene: TRBV12-3/TRBV12-4; clone size: NA; D gene: NA; CDR3 DNA: TGTGCCAGCAGTTCCGACGGGAGTATTGAGCAGTTCTTC; CDR3 protein: CASSSDGSIEQFF
J gene: TRBJ1-5; V gene: TRBV15; clone size: NA; D gene: NA; CDR3 DNA: TGTGCCACCAGTCCCCTTCATATTAGCAATCAGCCCCAGCATTTT; CDR3 protein: CATSPLHISNQPQHF
J gene: TRBJ2-3; V gene: TRBV19; clone size: NA; D gene: TRBD2; CDR3 DNA: TGTGCCAGTAGTAGCGGGGGGGCGGAAGATACGCAGTATTTT; CDR3 protein: CASSSGGAEDTQYF
J gene: TRBJ2-1; V gene: TRBV6-2/TRBV6-3; clone size: NA; D gene: TRBD2; CDR3 DNA: TGTGCCAGCAGCCCCCGTAGCGGGAGAAGTAGGAAGCAGTTCTTC; CDR3 protein: CASSPRSGRSRKQFF
J gene: TRBJ2-2; V gene: TRBV28; clone size: NA; D gene: NA; CDR3 DNA: TGTGCCAGCAGTCCCGGGGATTCGGGGGAGCTGTTTTTT; CDR3 protein: CASSPGDSGELFF
J gene: TRBJ1-4; V gene: TRBV3-1/TRBV3-2; clone size: NA; D gene: NA; CDR3 DNA: TGTGCCAGCAGCCAGGGTACAGGAGCGCTTAGGGAAAAACTGTTTTTT; CDR3 protein: CASSQGTGALREKLFF
J gene: TRBJ1-2; V gene: TRBV6-6; clone size: NA; D gene: NA; CDR3 DNA: TGTGCCAGCAGTTACCTCGGTGACTATGGCTACACCTTC; CDR3 protein: CASSYLGDYGYTF
J gene: TRBJ1-1; V gene: TRBV19; clone size: once; D gene: NA; CDR3 DNA: TGTGCCAGTAGTTCCACAGGGAGGAACACTGAAGCTTTCTTT; CDR3 protein: CASSSTGRNTEAFF
J gene: TRBJ1-5; V gene: TRBV5-1; clone size: NA; D gene: NA; CDR3 DNA: TGCGCCAGCAGCTTGGGTCCAGACAATCAGCCCCAGCATTTT; CDR3 protein: CASSLGPDNQPQHF
J gene: TRBJ1-1; V gene: TRBV3-1/TRBV3-2; clone size: NA; D gene: NA; CDR3 DNA: TGTGCCAGCAGCCAAGCCGGAGGGTTCGGAGCTTTCTTT; CDR3 protein: CASSQAGGFGAFF
J gene: TRBJ1-1; V gene: TRBV19; clone size: NA; D gene: NA; CDR3 DNA: TGTGCCAGTAGTCCGGGGGGCTGGTCGAACACTGAAGCTTTCTTT; CDR3 protein: CASSPGGWSNTEAFF
J gene: TRBJ2-4; V gene: TRBV29-1; clone size: NA; D gene: NA; CDR3 DNA: TGCAGCGGGGACTTTGGGGCCAAAAACATTCAGTACTTC; CDR3 protein: CSGDFGAKNIQYF
J gene: TRBJ2-4; V gene: TRBV4-1; clone size: NA; D gene: NA; CDR3 DNA: TGCGCCAGCAGCCAAGGACCCGGAGCAGCCAAAAACATTCAGTACTTC; CDR3 protein: CASSQGPGAAKNIQYF
J gene: TRBJ1-1; V gene: TRBV7-3; clone size: NA; D gene: NA; CDR3 DNA: TGTGCCGGGCCAGGCACCTCTGAAGCTTTCTTT; CDR3 protein: CAGPGTSEAFF
J gene: TRBJ2-7; V gene: TRBV28; clone size: NA; D gene: NA; CDR3 DNA: TGTGCCAGCAGTTCGGGCAAACTTAGCTCCTACGAGCAGTACTTC; CDR3 protein: CASSSGKLSSYEQYF
J gene: TRBJ1-2; V gene: TRBV28; clone size: NA; D gene: NA; CDR3 DNA: TGTGCCAGCAGTTTACGTCGGGGCTACACCTTC; CDR3 protein: CASSLRRGYTF
J gene: TRBJ1-1; V gene: TRBV6-5; clone size: NA; D gene: NA; CDR3 DNA: TGTGCCAGCAGTTACTCATGGGGGGTCAACACTGAAGCTTTCTTT; CDR3 protein: CASSYSWGVNTEAFF
J gene: TRBJ1-2; V gene: TRBV5-1; clone size: once; D gene: NA; CDR3 DNA: TGCGCCAGCAGCTTGGACAACCACTATGGCTACACCTTC; CDR3 protein: CASSLDNHYGYTF
J gene: TRBJ2-7; V gene: TRBV20-1; clone size: NA; D gene: NA; CDR3 DNA: TGCAGTGCTAGGGAGGGCCACGAGCAGTACTTC; CDR3 protein: CSAREGHEQYF
J gene: TRBJ2-7; V gene: TRBV9; clone size: once; D gene: TRBD1; CDR3 DNA: TGTGCCAGCAGCGTAACAGGGGCGAGCTCCTACGAGCAGTACTTC; CDR3 protein: CASSVTGASSYEQYF
J gene: TRBJ1-5; V gene: TRBV19; clone size: NA; D gene: TRBD1; CDR3 DNA: TGTGCCAGTAGTACCGGACAGGGCTATCAGCCCCAGCATTTT; CDR3 protein: CASSTGQGYQPQHF
J gene: TRBJ1-2; V gene: TRBV6-2/TRBV6-3; clone size: once; D gene: NA; CDR3 DNA: TGTGCCAGCAGCCCGAAGGGCCTCCCTCGTGGCTACACCTTC; CDR3 protein: CASSPKGLPRGYTF
J gene: TRBJ1-3; V gene: TRBV5-1; clone size: NA; D gene: NA; CDR3 DNA: TGCGCCAGCATGCCGACGGGAAGCTCTGGAAACACCATATATTTT; CDR3 protein: CASMPTGSSGNTIYF
J gene: TRBJ1-2; V gene: TRBV3-1/TRBV3-2; clone size: NA; D gene: NA; CDR3 DNA: TGTGCCAGCAGTTCCCTGGGGGCTGGCTACACCTTC; CDR3 protein: CASSSLGAGYTF
J gene: TRBJ2-3; V gene: TRBV4-1; clone size: few; D gene: NA; CDR3 DNA: TGCGCCAGCAGCCTTGCGGCCGGAGAAGGTACGCAGTATTTT; CDR3 protein: CASSLAAGEGTQYF
J gene: TRBJ2-3; V gene: TRBV29-1; clone size: NA; D gene: NA; CDR3 DNA: TGCAGCGTTGTCAAGCGGATCACAGATACGCAGTATTTT; CDR3 protein: CSVVKRITDTQYF
J gene: TRBJ2-5; V gene: TRBV15; clone size: NA; D gene: NA; CDR3 DNA: TGTGCCACCAGCCCCGGTACCCTGATGACCCAGTACTTC; CDR3 protein: CATSPGTLMTQYF
J gene: TRBJ2-2; V gene: TRBV5-1; clone size: NA; D gene: NA; CDR3 DNA: TGCGCCAGCAGCCCCACCCCCGACGCGAACACCGGGGAGCTGTTTTTT; CDR3 protein: CASSPTPDANTGELFF
J gene: TRBJ1-6; V gene: TRBV10-3; clone size: few; D gene: NA; CDR3 DNA: TGTGCCATCAGGCCGGCGGCAGGGGATTCACCCCTCCACTTT; CDR3 protein: CAIRPAAGDSPLHF
J gene: TRBJ2-6; V gene: TRBV6-4; clone size: NA; D gene: TRBD1; CDR3 DNA: TGTGCCAGCAGCTGGACAGGGGGCGCTGGGGCCAACGTCCTGACTTTC; CDR3 protein: CASSWTGGAGANVLTF
J gene: TRBJ2-4; V gene: TRBV24-1; clone size: NA; D gene: NA; CDR3 DNA: TGTGCCACCAGTGATTTAGGCCTAAACATTCAGTACTTC; CDR3 protein: CATSDLGLNIQYF
J gene: TRBJ1-1; V gene: TRBV18; clone size: NA; D gene: TRBD1; CDR3 DNA: TGTGCCAGCTCACCACCAAATCCCACAGGGGGCTCGACTGAAGCTTTCTTT; CDR3 protein: CASSPPNPTGGSTEAFF
J gene: TRBJ1-6; V gene: TRBV18; clone size: NA; D gene: TRBD1; CDR3 DNA: TGTGCCAGCTCACCAGGACAGGGGACTTCACCCCTCCACTTT; CDR3 protein: CASSPGQGTSPLHF
J gene: TRBJ2-7; V gene: TRBV7-3; clone size: NA; D gene: TRBD1; CDR3 DNA: TGTGCCAGCAGCTTAATGACAGGGGCCTCCTACGAGCAGTACTTC; CDR3 protein: CASSLMTGASYEQYF
J gene: TRBJ1-3; V gene: TRBV6-5; clone size: NA; D gene: TRBD1; CDR3 DNA: TGTGCCAGCAGTTACCGGGGACAGGGTAACACCATATATTTT; CDR3 protein: CASSYRGQGNTIYF
J gene: TRBJ2-4; V gene: TRBV5-1; clone size: NA; D gene: NA; CDR3 DNA: TGCGCCAGCAGCTTTATTCGGCTCCTAGCCAAAAACATTCAGTACTTC; CDR3 protein: CASSFIRLLAKNIQYF
J gene: TRBJ2-2; V gene: TRBV19; clone size: NA; D gene: NA; CDR3 DNA: TGTGCCAGTAGTATACACAGGGTCACCGGGGAGCTGTTTTTT; CDR3 protein: CASSIHRVTGELFF
J gene: TRBJ2-7; V gene: TRBV5-1; clone size: NA; D gene: NA; CDR3 DNA: TGCGCCAGCAGCTTGGAAGGTACTGACTACGAGCAGTACTTC; CDR3 protein: CASSLEGTDYEQYF
J gene: TRBJ1-2; V gene: TRBV2; clone size: NA; D gene: NA; CDR3 DNA: TGTGCCAGCACCGGAAATCCGAATGGCTATGGCTACACCTTC; CDR3 protein: CASTGNPNGYGYTF
J gene: TRBJ2-5; V gene: TRBV19; clone size: once; D gene: NA; CDR3 DNA: TGTGCCAGTAGTAGTGGGACTGAAGAGACCCAGTACTTC; CDR3 protein: CASSSGTEETQYF
J gene: TRBJ2-7; V gene: TRBV12-3/TRBV12-4; clone size: few; D gene: NA; CDR3 DNA: TGTGCCAGCACCTACAGGGCCTACGAGCAGTACTTC; CDR3 protein: CASTYRAYEQYF
J gene: TRBJ2-2; V gene: TRBV9; clone size: NA; D gene: NA; CDR3 DNA: TGTGCCAGCAGCGTAGAAGACACCGGGGAGCTGTTTTTT; CDR3 protein: CASSVEDTGELFF
J gene: TRBJ2-1; V gene: TRBV28; clone size: NA; D gene: NA; CDR3 DNA: TGTGCCAGCACCCCAGGAGGGGCAGGGCAGTTCTTC; CDR3 protein: CASTPGGAGQFF
J gene: TRBJ1-3; V gene: TRBV5-5; clone size: NA; D gene: NA; CDR3 DNA: TGTGCCAGCAGCTTGGCCCTTCCTAGTGTGGGAAACACCATATATTTT; CDR3 protein: CASSLALPSVGNTIYF
J gene: TRBJ1-4; V gene: TRBV6-1; clone size: NA; D gene: TRBD1; CDR3 DNA: TGTGCCAGCAGTGAAACAGGGGGAACTTTTGAAAAACTGTTTTTT; CDR3 protein: CASSETGGTFEKLFF
J gene: TRBJ2-3; V gene: TRBV9; clone size: NA; D gene: TRBD2; CDR3 DNA: TGTGCCAGCAGCGTAGTAGCGGGAGGACCAACAGATACGCAGTATTTT; CDR3 protein: CASSVVAGGPTDTQYF
J gene: TRBJ2-1; V gene: TRBV28; clone size: NA; D gene: TRBD2; CDR3 DNA: TGTGCCAGCAGTCCGACTAGCAATTCCTACAATGAGCAGTTCTTC; CDR3 protein: CASSPTSNSYNEQFF
J gene: TRBJ1-2; V gene: TRBV28; clone size: NA; D gene: NA; CDR3 DNA: TGTGCCAGCACCTTGGGGGGGCGCGGCTACACCTTC; CDR3 protein: CASTLGGRGYTF
J gene: TRBJ2-1; V gene: TRBV4-1; clone size: NA; D gene: NA; CDR3 DNA: TGCGCCAGCAGCCCGCCGTTGGTGGCCAATGAGCAGTTCTTC; CDR3 protein: CASSPPLVANEQFF
J gene: TRBJ2-1; V gene: TRBV4-1; clone size: few; D gene: TRBD2; CDR3 DNA: TGCGCCAGCAGCCAAGGGGCTAGCGGGTACAATGAGCAGTTCTTC; CDR3 protein: CASSQGASGYNEQFF
J gene: TRBJ2-5; V gene: TRBV5-1; clone size: once; D gene: TRBD1; CDR3 DNA: TGCGCCAGCAGCTCCGGACAGGGAGCCCAAGAGACCCAGTACTTC; CDR3 protein: CASSSGQGAQETQYF
J gene: TRBJ1-5; V gene: TRBV28; clone size: NA; D gene: TRBD1; CDR3 DNA: TGTGCCAGCAGTTTTGCGACAGGGGACCAGCCCCAGCATTTT; CDR3 protein: CASSFATGDQPQHF
J gene: TRBJ2-2; V gene: TRBV19; clone size: NA; D gene: NA; CDR3 DNA: TGTGCCAGTAGCCCCGGGGTCACCTCCTTCGGGGAGCTGTTTTTT; CDR3 protein: CASSPGVTSFGELFF
J gene: TRBJ2-5; V gene: TRBV20-1; clone size: NA; D gene: TRBD1; CDR3 DNA: TGCAGTGCTAGTGGCAGGGGGAGATCCCAAGAGACCCAGTACTTC; CDR3 protein: CSASGRGRSQETQYF
J gene: TRBJ1-1; V gene: TRBV3-1/TRBV3-2; clone size: NA; D gene: TRBD1; CDR3 DNA: TGTGCCAGCAGCCCAGGGACAGGGGGCTTGGCTTTCTTT; CDR3 protein: CASSPGTGGLAFF
J gene: TRBJ1-1; V gene: TRBV9; clone size: NA; D gene: TRBD1; CDR3 DNA: TGTGCCAGCAGCGTAGGTGGGACAGGGAACACTGAAGCTTTCTTT; CDR3 protein: CASSVGGTGNTEAFF